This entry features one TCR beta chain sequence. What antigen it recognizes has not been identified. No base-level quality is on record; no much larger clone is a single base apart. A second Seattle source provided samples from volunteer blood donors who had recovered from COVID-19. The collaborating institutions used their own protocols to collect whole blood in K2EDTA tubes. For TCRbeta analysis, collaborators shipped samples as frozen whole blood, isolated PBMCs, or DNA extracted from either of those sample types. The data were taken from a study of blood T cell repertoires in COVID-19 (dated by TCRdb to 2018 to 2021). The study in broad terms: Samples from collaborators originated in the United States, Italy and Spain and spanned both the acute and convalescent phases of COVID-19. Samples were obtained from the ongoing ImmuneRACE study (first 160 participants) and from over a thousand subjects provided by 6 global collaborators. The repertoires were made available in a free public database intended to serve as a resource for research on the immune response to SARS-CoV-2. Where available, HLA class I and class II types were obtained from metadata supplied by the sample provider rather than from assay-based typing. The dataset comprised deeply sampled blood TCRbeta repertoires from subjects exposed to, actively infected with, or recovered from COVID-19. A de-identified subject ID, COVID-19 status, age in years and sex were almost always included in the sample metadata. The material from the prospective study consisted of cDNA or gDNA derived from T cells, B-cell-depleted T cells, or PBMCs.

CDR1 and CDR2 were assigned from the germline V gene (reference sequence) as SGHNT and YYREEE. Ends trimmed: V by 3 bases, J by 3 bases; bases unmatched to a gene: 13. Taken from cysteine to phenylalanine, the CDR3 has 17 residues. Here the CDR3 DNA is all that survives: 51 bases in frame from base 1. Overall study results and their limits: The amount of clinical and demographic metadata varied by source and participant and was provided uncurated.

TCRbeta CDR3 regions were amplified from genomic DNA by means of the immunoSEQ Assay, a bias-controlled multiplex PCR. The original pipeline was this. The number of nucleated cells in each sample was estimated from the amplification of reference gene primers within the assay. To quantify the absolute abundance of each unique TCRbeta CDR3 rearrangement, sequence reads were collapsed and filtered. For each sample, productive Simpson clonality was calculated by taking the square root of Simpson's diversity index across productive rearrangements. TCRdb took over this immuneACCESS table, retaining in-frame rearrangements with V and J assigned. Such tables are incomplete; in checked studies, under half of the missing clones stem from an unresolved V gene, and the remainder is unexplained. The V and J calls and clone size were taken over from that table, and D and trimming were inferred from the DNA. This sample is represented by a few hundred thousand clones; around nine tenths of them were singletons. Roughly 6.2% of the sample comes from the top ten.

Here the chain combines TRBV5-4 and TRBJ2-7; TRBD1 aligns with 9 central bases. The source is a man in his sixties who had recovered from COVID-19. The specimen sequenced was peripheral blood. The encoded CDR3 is CASSSPGLGQGNYEQYF. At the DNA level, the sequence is TGTGCCAGCAGCTCCCCGGGTTTGGGACAGGGTAACTACGAGCAGTACTTC.